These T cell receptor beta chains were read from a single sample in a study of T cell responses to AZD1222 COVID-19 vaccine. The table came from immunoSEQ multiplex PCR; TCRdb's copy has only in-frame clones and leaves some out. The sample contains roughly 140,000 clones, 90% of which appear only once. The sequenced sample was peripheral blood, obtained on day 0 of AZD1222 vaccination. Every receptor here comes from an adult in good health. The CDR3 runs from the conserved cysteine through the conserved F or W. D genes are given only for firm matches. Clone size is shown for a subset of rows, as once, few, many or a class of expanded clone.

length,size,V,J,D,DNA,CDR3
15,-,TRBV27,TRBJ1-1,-,TGTGCCAGCAGTTTATCGTTAGGGTTGAACACTGAAGCTTTCTTT,CASSLSLGLNTEAFF
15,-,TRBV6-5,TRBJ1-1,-,TGTGCCAGCAAGGTAGTTAGGTTTTCGGACACTGAAGCTTTCTTT,CASKVVRFSDTEAFF
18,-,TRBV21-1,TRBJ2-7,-,TGTGCCAGCAGCAAAGGAGGACAGCTTACAATTATCGACTACGAGCAGTACTTC,CASSKGGQLTIIDYEQYF
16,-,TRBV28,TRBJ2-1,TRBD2,TGTGCCAGCAGTTCCCAAGCGGGAGGGCCGAGTAATGAGCAGTTCTTC,CASSSQAGGPSNEQFF
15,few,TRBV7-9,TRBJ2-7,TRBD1,TGTGCCAGCAGCTTATTCCGGGACAGGTATTACGAGCAGTACTTC,CASSLFRDRYYEQYF
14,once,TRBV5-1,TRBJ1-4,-,TGCGCCAGCAGCTTGGGATCTACTAATGAAAAACTGTTTTTT,CASSLGSTNEKLFF
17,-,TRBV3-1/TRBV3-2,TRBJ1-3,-,TGTGCCAGCAGCCAAGATAGTGAAAAAAGCGGGGGAAACACCATATATTTT,CASSQDSEKSGGNTIYF
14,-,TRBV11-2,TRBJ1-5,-,TGTGCCAGCAGCTTAGGTCAGATCAATCAGCCCCAGCATTTT,CASSLGQINQPQHF
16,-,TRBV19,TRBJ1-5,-,TGTGCCAGTAGTACCCTCGGGGAGGGGGACAATCAGCCCCAGCATTTT,CASSTLGEGDNQPQHF
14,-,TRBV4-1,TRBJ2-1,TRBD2,TGCGCCAGCAGTTGGGCGGGAGGGTACGTGGAGCAGTTCTTC,CASSWAGGYVEQFF
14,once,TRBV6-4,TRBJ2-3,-,TGTGCCAGCAGTGACTCCGGGGGGCCAGATACGCAGTATTTT,CASSDSGGPDTQYF
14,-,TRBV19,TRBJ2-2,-,TGTGCCAGTAGCCCGGACAGGAACACCGGGGAGCTGTTTTTT,CASSPDRNTGELFF
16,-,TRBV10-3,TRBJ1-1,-,TGTGCCATCAGTGAAGGGGCGACGTTTTGGGACACTGAAGCTTTCTTT,CAISEGATFWDTEAFF
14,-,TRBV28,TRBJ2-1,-,TGTGCCAGCAGTCCCCCAACCACCTACAATGAGCAGTTCTTC,CASSPPTTYNEQFF